Here is one TCR beta chain with its context. CDR1 and CDR2 (germline): SGHDN, FVKESK. This CDR3 is 19 amino acids long. V was clipped by 1 base and J by 5 bases; unmatched bases: 15. This entry is derived from a study of cytomegalovirus exposure and HLA in healthy donors. Primers: 60 Vbeta forward and 13 Jbeta reverse. The repertoire was sequenced with immunoSEQ multiplex PCR; TCRdb's copy has only in-frame clones and lacks some. Of 200,000 or so clones in the sample, almost 85% are singletons; the top ten hold approximately 0.26%. Each donor was nominally healthy when sampled (though unrecorded immune exposures were likely).

The TCR was taken from a boy between 10 and 17 years old in good health and CMV-seronegative. The sequenced sample consisted of PBMCs. V usage is TRBV14 and J usage is TRBJ2-5; 11 bases map to TRBD1. CDR3 region: CASSQGWIRTGGRGETQYF. The DNA for the CDR3 is TGTGCCAGCAGCCAAGGGTGGATCCGGACAGGGGGCCGCGGGGAGACCCAGTACTTC.